This TCR beta chain was profiled in a study of blood T cells in healthy people across ages. The CDR3 has 14 residues. Per germline, CDR1 MNHEY and CDR2 SMNVEV (reference sequence). The V end lost 6 bases, the J end lost 4 bases, and 14 bases lay between the germline ends. This clonotype occurred a few times. A sample-barcoded 5' primer and a J-beta primer mix were used in a second PCR of about 6 to 12 cycles. Each cDNA molecule was tagged by a template-switch adaptor that had 12 random nucleotides. Each single sample gave us at least 2.5 million CDR3-containing paired-end reads. TCRdb used MiXCR to reprocess the 5' RACE reads, holding one entry per CDR3 protein. Of roughly 1.5 million distinct CDR3 sequences in the sample, 35% to 45% are singletons; the top ten hold about 4%.

The TCR comes from a woman between 18 and 29 years old in good health. The gene calls are TRBV27 and TRBJ2-3, with D perhaps matching TRBD1 or TRBD2 (5 bases each). Sequenced input: blood. The chain's CDR3 is CASSRDPRADTQYF. The CDR3 coding sequence is TGTGCCAGCAGCCGGGACCCACGAGCAGATACGCAGTATTTT.